What follows is one T cell receptor beta chain and its context. Its antigen is unknown. Base qualities are not at hand, and no much larger clone is one base apart. The data were taken from a study of cytomegalovirus exposure and HLA in healthy donors (TCRdb year 2017). Notes on the research overall: According to an earlier analysis of 550 to 750 of the donors, about 170 million T cells yielded 117 million unique TCR beta sequences and approximately 300 Gb of sequence data. Rather than using new phenotypic data, the later analysis identified candidate immune exposures from TCR beta sequences and from how often those sequences occurred across donors. The study combined high-throughput TCR immunosequencing, statistical association of individual TCRs with disease status, and machine learning to predict cytomegalovirus infection status. Among around 400 genotyped donors of the cohort, an average of around 220,000 unique TCR beta nucleotide sequences was sequenced per donor, of which 15% to 20% were non-productive. Donor age, sex, ethnicity and CMV serostatus were compiled alongside the repertoire data. A later genetic analysis used genome-wide SNP genotypes for about 55% of the 666 donors, treating that subset as a discovery cohort. Roughly 320 gigabases of sequencing data and roughly 81 million unique TCR sequences made up an early release that covered some 640 HLA-typed donors. HLA typing included class I and class II loci at four-digit resolution. Besides the first cohort of roughly 660 subjects, a separate validation cohort made up of 95 to 150 different subjects was used. Every repertoire in the discovery cohort had been generated on one and the same sequencing platform. The study aimed to test whether cataloging public T cell receptors could reveal signatures of past pathogen exposure. A later analysis re-examined previously published TCR beta repertoires from several hundred donors and added high-resolution HLA genotyping to investigate patterns of TCR occurrence. About five DR-DQ haplotypes were handled as single units for association and clustering, since linkage in the cohort was strong. Typing coverage varied by locus: about 629-640 donors for A, B, C, DRB1 and DQB1; roughly 520 for DQA1; about 590 for DPA1; approximately 470 for DPB1. An earlier analysis of 450 to 750 of the donors used high-throughput TCR beta sequencing to judge whether each TCR beta V gene segment behaved as functional or pseudogenic. Among the roughly 400 genotyped donors, about 85% belonged to the genetic ancestry cluster associated with self-reported Caucasian donors. Using immunosequencing, the study profiled T cell repertoires from about 620 subjects and related those repertoires to cytomegalovirus serostatus.

The CDR3 contains 17 residues, cysteine and phenylalanine counted. Only CDR3 DNA is held: 51 bases, read in frame from base 1. Taken from the germline V gene, the CDR1 and CDR2 loops are LGHNA and YNFKEQ. The germline V and J ends show losses of 4 bases and 2 bases respectively, and no gene match explains 11 bases of the junction. Library method: the immunoSEQ multiplex PCR assay. For the multiplex PCR, a mixture combining 60 forward primers for TCR Vbeta segments and 13 reverse primers for TCR Jbeta segments was used. The CDR3 region of rearranged TCR beta genes was amplified from genomic DNA by a multiplex PCR assay. The amplified TCR beta libraries were sequenced on the Illumina HiSeq System as 87-base-pair reads. The published analysis was carried out like this. A later analysis counted tens of millions of unique TCR beta chains across the 640 or so repertoires, and around 9.9 million of these chains were shared by at least two donors. Raw reads were error-corrected and collapsed into unique sequences with a nearest-neighbor algorithm that merged closely related sequences to remove PCR and sequencing errors. Alignment of CDR3 sequences to IMGT reference sequences was used to assign V, D and J gene segments. Each retained sequence needed at least a six-nucleotide match to both a V gene segment and a J gene segment. Rearrangements were classified as productive when the CDR3 lacked stop codons and remained in frame with V and J, and all other rearrangements were classified as non-productive. CDR3 was defined by IMGT convention, running from the second conserved V-encoded cysteine to the conserved J-encoded phenylalanine. The earlier analysis of a few hundred of the donors excluded sequences that lacked an unambiguous match to a single V gene segment. An earlier analysis of 587 of the donors classified V segments as functional when productive rearrangements were above 56.7% and as segregating when the standard deviation between donors was above 5%. To diagnose cytomegalovirus status from the catalog of TCR beta chain sequences, a statistical classification framework was built. A later analysis assigned V and J genes by comparing TCR nucleotide sequences with IMGT/GENE-DB human TR gene sequences. The TCRdist pipeline was used in a later analysis to assign CDR3 sequences and most-parsimonious VDJ recombination scenarios. In a later analysis, each TCR beta chain was defined by its CDR3 amino acid sequence together with its V-gene family, and reads without a unique V-gene family were excluded. A later analysis removed nearly 600 highly shared, low-generation-probability nucleotide sequences to deal with suspected cross-contamination and a sequencing artifact. In a later analysis, a clonal expansion index was calculated for each public chain from normalized within-repertoire ranks of inferred template counts. In a later analysis, generation probabilities were computed using a VDJ recombination model fitted to out-of-frame rearrangements, and the results were checked against IGoR. In a later analysis, hypergeometric tests were used to score TCR-TCR, TCR-HLA and TCR-CMV co-occurrence, with a repertoire-size bias correction applied to TCR pairs. In a later analysis, false discovery rates were estimated by permuting HLA or CMV assignments 20 times. In a later analysis, co-occurring TCRs were grouped with DBSCAN, and TCRdist sequence similarity was added when clustering was performed within HLA-allele-positive subsets. For co-occurrence clustering, repertoires with fewer than 30,000 or more than 120,000 public chains were excluded, along with a handful of repertoires with anomalous nucleotide sharing. TCRdb obtained this table from immuneACCESS and retained in-frame rearrangements with V and J assigned. These tables miss some clones; where compared with another copy, unresolved V genes account for less than half of the shortfall, and the remainder is unexplained. V and J calls and clone size are those listed in that table; D and trimming were worked out from the DNA. This sample is represented by some 190,000 clones; 65% to 85% of them were singletons. Around 1.4% of the sample goes to the ten largest clones.

What the authors observed across the whole study: A cluster of highly shared sequence variants was judged likely to be a technical artifact of the sequencing pipeline. CMV serostatus was the only immune exposure information available for the cohort. A later analysis found that most CMV-associated TCR beta chains appeared HLA-restricted, with HLA associations seemingly driven largely by CMV exposure. A further reported finding was that TCR beta sequences accurately predicted the HLA-A and HLA-B alleles for most subjects in the first cohort. Approximately 16 rarely observed V segments, including chromosome 9 orphons, were excluded from the earlier analysis of almost 600 of the donors because counts were too low. In a later analysis, HLA-associated TCR beta chains were found to be more clonally expanded and to have lower generation probabilities than equally common non-associated chains. In a later analysis, TCR association rates were found to vary across HLA loci, with the most associated TCRs seen for DRB1 alleles and the fewest for HLA-C alleles. Most TCR sequences were seen in very few donors, while some public TCRs were found in many individuals. Linkage disequilibrium might explain the correlated functional status among segregating V segments, but an unknown experimental factor could not be ruled out. A later genetic analysis associated a missense DCLRE1C variant with V-gene and J-gene trimming of TCR beta chains, and an independent cohort replicated the association. Because HLA typing was unavailable for some donors at each locus, only the typed subset was used in association tests. In an earlier analysis of approximately 590 of the donors, most TCR beta V segments were observed in productive rearrangements about 90% or about 30% of the time, broadly matching IMGT annotations. According to a later analysis, parvovirus B19, influenza, CMV and Epstein-Barr virus appeared linked to several top co-occurrence clusters. In vitro tests confirmed that a few of the cytomegalovirus-associated TCR beta chains recognize cytomegalovirus antigens. When HLA alleles, especially DR and DQ, strongly co-occurred, attributing TCR associations to individual alleles was difficult. Only TCR beta chains were sequenced in this cohort, and the absence of alpha or paired-chain data limited detectable features. Some IMGT-functional V segments, including TRBV6-2 and TRBV6-3, could not be distinguished by the 87-base-pair reads and were therefore excluded. Compared with the roughly 670-donor mean, donors in an Asian-associated ancestry cluster had fewer N-insertions in productive TCRs, according to a later genetic analysis. In both the original and validation cohorts, the classifier was reported to diagnose cytomegalovirus status with high specificity and sensitivity. The presence/absence analyses assumed that sequencing depth was roughly uniform across donors, and that assumption may not be true. According to the authors, the approach could potentially be generalized to other disease states and immunological phenotypes. In the study, 164 TCR beta chains were listed as associated with cytomegalovirus. A later analysis associated about 18,000 TCR beta sequences with specific HLA alleles at a false discovery rate of 0.05.

The cohort comprised under 700 healthy bone marrow donors. Cohort members were all nominally healthy when sampled, although unrecorded immune exposures were likely present. The donor tested CMV seropositive, placing the donor among the 290 or so seropositive members of the cohort. A peripheral blood sample was collected from each donor, and TCR beta sequencing was performed on peripheral blood mononuclear cells. Genomic DNA extraction from the blood cell samples was performed with the Qiagen DNeasy Blood Extraction Kit. The chain was built from TRBV4-2 and TRBJ2-3, with TRBD2 identical over 8 junction bases. The TCR sequence derives from a girl aged 5-17 years in good health and CMV-seropositive. The sequencing sample was made of PBMCs. The CDR3 here reads CASSPRPLADFTDTQYF. The sequence in DNA is TGTGCCAGCAGCCCCAGGCCACTAGCGGATTTCACAGATACGCAGTATTTT.